One and the same sample provided the 8 T cell receptor beta chains below, sequenced in a study of vaccination and CD4 T cells after COVID-19. Treatment indicated: approximately 9-day PBMC culture with coronavirus spike peptide pools or control peptides (ViraFEST assay). The Oncomine TCR Beta short-read assay generated sequence data from the DNA of cultured CD4+ T cells. A single record per CDR3 protein comes from TCRdb applying MiXCR to the PCR reads. This sample has about 20,000 distinct CDR3 sequences; nearly 50% occur once, and the top ten carry about 5%. These receptors' targets are unknown. Sequenced material: CD4+ T cells from blood, cultured in vitro. The receptor set was obtained from a human donor who had recovered from COVID-19.

This clonotype was found once. V is TRBV20-1 and J is TRBJ2-1; TRBD2 agrees at 10 bases. Unmatched junction bases numbered 7, after V lost 5 bases and J lost 0 bases. The CDR3 is 16 residues long. Germline lookup yields CDR1 DFQATT and CDR2 SNEGSKA (reference sequence). CDR3 residues: CSAPPLAGVSYNEQFF. CDR3 bases: TGCAGTGCTCCCCCTCTAGCGGGAGTCTCCTACAATGAGCAGTTCTTC.

The table lists this clonotype with a few counts. This sequence joins TRBV5-4 and TRBJ2-7; TRBD2 matches at 7 bases. CDR1 and CDR2 from the germline V gene are SGHNT and YYREEE (reference sequence). The CDR3 sequence is 20 residues long. J gave up 2 bases and V 4 bases, and 24 bases lay outside the gene matches. The DNA of the CDR3 is TGTGCCAGCAGCCCCGGGAGGTACATTGCCCTTGGGGGTCCGCCCTACGAGCAGTACTTC. Amino acids: CASSPGRYIALGGPPYEQYF.

This clonotype was picked up a small number of times. The chain is built from TRBV20-1 and TRBJ1-2; D uncertain. This CDR3 region has 13 residues. The germline gives CDR1 DFQATT, CDR2 SNEGSKA (reference sequence). Trimming pared 1 base from V and 2 bases from J, leaving 8 bases between. CDR3 DNA sequence: TGCAGTGCTAGAGGTGTAGTCAACTATGGCTACACCTTC. As protein: CSARGVVNYGYTF.

The rearrangement uses TRBV6-5 and TRBJ1-5; TRBD1 is a possible D gene (5 bases). V was trimmed by 0 bases and J by 2 bases, leaving 11 bases between them. The germline CDR1 and CDR2 sequences are MNHEY and SVGAGI. This CDR3 is built from 16 residues. The CDR3 sequence is CASSYSGGSGNQPQHF. As DNA, the CDR3 is TGTGCCAGCAGTTACTCGGGGGGGAGTGGCAATCAGCCCCAGCATTTT.

The chain uses TRBV28 and TRBJ2-5; a possible D gene is TRBD1 (6 bases). CDR1 is MDHEN, CDR2 SYDVKM, per germline. Trimming pared 7 bases from V and 5 bases from J, leaving 14 bases between. CDR3 length equals 13 residues. The DNA of the CDR3 is TGTGCCAGCACTCGAGGGGGTTGGGAGACCCAGTACTTC. It translates to CASTRGGWETQYF.

J is TRBJ1-1 and V is TRBV5-4, with unresolved D. The CDR3 sequence is 13 residues long. Deletions cut 0 bases from V and 6 bases from J, with 9 bases between. The V gene's germline CDR1 is SGHNT and CDR2 YYREEE (reference sequence). The CDR3 bases are TGTGCCAGCAGCTTGGCAGGTTTCGCTGAAGCTTTCTTT. Amino acids: CASSLAGFAEAFF.

This clonotype was picked up a small number of times. The chain combines TRBV15 with TRBJ2-2; 10 bases align to TRBD1. The CDR3 sequence is 15 residues long. V lost 3 bases to trimming and J lost 7 bases; unmatched junction nucleotides: 5. Per germline, CDR1 LNHNV and CDR2 YYDKDF (reference sequence). In DNA form, the CDR3 reads TGTGCCACCAGCAGGGGGACAGGGGTTGACGGGGAGCTGTTTTTT. Translated, it gives CATSRGTGVDGELFF.

This clonotype was picked up a small number of times. The chain is built from TRBV30 and TRBJ1-2, with D perhaps matching TRBD1 (6 bases). The CDR3 is made up of 16 amino acids. V lost 8 bases and J 4 bases, leaving 26 bases between the germline ends. Germline V gene sequence: CDR1 GTSNPN, CDR2 SVGIG (reference sequence). CDR3 bases: TGTGCCAGAAACGGCCCCCGGGACACAGATTTCTATGGCTACACCTTC. Encoded protein: CARNGPRDTDFYGYTF.